Reported below is one TCR beta chain. This CDR3 region has 15 residues. V was clipped by 1 base and J by 8 bases; unmatched bases: 3. Germline CDR1 LGHNT, CDR2 FRNRAP. The entry originates in a study of T cell changes during pregnancy in multiple sclerosis. TCRdb's copy holds only in-frame clones and misses some; the assay was immunoSEQ multiplex PCR. The sample yields about 24,000 clones, around 86% seen once. The sequence derives from a female donor in good health, enrolled as a control in a pregnancy study. The sample was CD4+ T cells from peripheral blood mononuclear cells, taken in the second trimester of pregnancy. This sequence joins TRBV12-5 and TRBJ2-1; TRBD2 agrees at 12 bases. This CDR3 is CASGLGTSGTHEQFF. In DNA form, the CDR3 reads TGTGCTAGTGGTTTGGGGACTAGCGGGACCCATGAGCAGTTCTTC.